The 17 T cell receptor beta chains in this list originate from one sample, sequenced in a study of T cell repertoires in cytomegalovirus infection. MiXCR, run by TCRdb on the reads, gives a single entry per CDR3 protein. Of around 530,000 distinct CDR3 sequences in the sample, 15% to 20% were seen once. The specimen sequenced was CD8+ T cells from PBMCs. The origin of the receptors is a human donor in good health (CMV status not recorded). Some clones in this sample may be carry-over from other donors' samples.

This clonotype was seen many times. This sequence joins TRBV6-6 and TRBJ2-1; no firm D call. V was clipped by 3 bases and J by 0 bases, with 9 bases between them. CDR1 and CDR2 (germline): MNHNY, SVGAGI (reference sequence). This CDR3 has 15 residues. The CDR3 reads CASSYSESSYNEQFF. In DNA, the CDR3 is TGTGCCAGCAGTTATTCAGAAAGCTCCTACAATGAGCAGTTCTTC.

Details on this clonotype: A much larger clonotype is one base distant, so this may be a read error. The V and J genes are TRBV7-3 and TRBJ2-1; 7 nucleotides align to TRBD2. Trimming cost V 5 bases and J 0 bases; bases outside gene matches: 7. This CDR3 has 16 residues. CDR1 SGHTA and CDR2 FQGTGA come from the germline V gene. The CDR3 DNA sequence: TGTGCCAGCAGCGTAATTAGGACTAGCTCCTACAATGAGCAGTTCTTC. Protein product: CASSVIRTSSYNEQFF.

The table lists this clonotype with a few counts. The chain carries TRBV3-1 and TRBJ2-2; D possibly corresponds to TRBD2 (6 bases). The germline V and J ends were trimmed by 4 bases and 0 bases, with 9 bases remaining between them. Looked up from germline, CDR1 is LGHDT and CDR2 is YNNKEL (reference sequence). The CDR3 contains 15 residues. CDR3 DNA sequence: TGTGCCAGCAGCCCGGGACTTACGAACACCGGGGAGCTGTTTTTT. The encoded protein is CASSPGLTNTGELFF.

This clonotype was observed at least ten times. The rearrangement joins TRBV27 to TRBJ1-5; D is unclear. The CDR3 length is 13 residues. V was clipped by 4 bases and J by 7 bases, with 11 bases between them. Germline V lookup: CDR1 MNHEY, CDR2 SMNVEV (reference sequence). The CDR3 is CASSSAPRQPQHF. The CDR3 nucleotides read TGTGCCAGCAGTTCCGCACCCAGACAGCCCCAGCATTTT.

A note on this clonotype: Possible read error: a much larger clone is one base away. Since no conserved phenylalanine or tryptophan closes the CDR3, a read error is the likely cause. This rearrangement joins TRBV27 to TRBJ2-5; D uncertain. This CDR3 has 13 residues. Trimming removed 2 bases from V and 1 base from J, with 5 bases in between. CDR1 and CDR2 from the germline V gene are MNHEY and SMNVEV (reference sequence). CDR3 nucleotide sequence: TGTGCCAGCAGTTTAAGCAGCCAAGAGACCCAGTACTTA. This translates into CASSLSSQETQYL.

This clonotype was recorded at least ten times. The chain couples TRBV4-2 to TRBJ2-7; D might be TRBD2 (6 bases). CDR1 LGHNA and CDR2 YNFKEQ come from the germline V gene. The V end lost 7 bases, the J end lost 0 bases, and 19 bases lay between the germline ends. The CDR3 is 16 amino acids. Here the CDR3 reads CASTPGGRGSSYEQYF. The CDR3, as DNA: TGTGCCAGCACCCCCGGAGGGCGGGGTAGCTCCTACGAGCAGTACTTC.

V gene TRBV5-1 combines with J gene TRBJ2-1; D is undetermined. Germline CDR1 reads SGHRS; CDR2 reads YFSETQ. This CDR3 has 12 residues. V was cut by 2 bases and J by 5 bases, with 5 bases left in between. In DNA form, the CDR3 reads TGCGCCAGCAGCTTCGAGAACAATGAGCAGTTCTTC. Protein product: CASSFENNEQFF.

This clonotype was counted between two and nine times. The chain has TRBV20-1 and TRBJ1-2; TRBD1 aligns across 9 bases. Trimming at V came to 8 bases and at J to 4 bases, leaving 17 bases not matched to a gene. This CDR3 spans 16 amino acids. Germline V lookup: CDR1 DFQATT, CDR2 SNEGSKA (reference sequence). CDR3 sequence: CSTDRDRDRFGYGYTF. CDR3 coding DNA: TGCAGTACCGACCGGGACAGGGACCGGTTCGGCTATGGCTACACCTTC.

V gene TRBV20-1 combines with J gene TRBJ2-7, with 9 bases that match TRBD2. Trimming cost V 2 bases and J 4 bases; bases outside gene matches: 12. CDR3 length equals 16 residues. Germline CDR1 reads DFQATT; CDR2 reads SNEGSKA (reference sequence). The CDR3 spells CSARLAGLSKGYEQYF. The CDR3 nucleotides read TGCAGTGCTAGACTAGCGGGGCTCTCGAAGGGGTACGAGCAGTACTTC.

This chain joins TRBV6-5 and TRBJ1-2, with D perhaps matching TRBD1 (6 bases). Germline CDR1 reads MNHEY; CDR2 reads SVGAGI. The CDR3 spans 15 residues. V dropped 5 bases and J dropped 4 bases, with 17 bases sitting between them. The CDR3 DNA sequence: TGTGCCAGCAGTCCAGGGGCCGTCCCCTCCTATGGCTACACCTTC. It translates to CASSPGAVPSYGYTF.

J is TRBJ2-1 and V is TRBV19, with D perhaps TRBD2 (6 bases). Germline V lookup: CDR1 LNHDA, CDR2 SQIVND (reference sequence). Trimming removed 5 bases from V and 4 bases from J, with 15 bases in between. This CDR3 has 15 amino acids. The CDR3: CASSLRDSKYNEQFF. The CDR3, as DNA: TGTGCCAGTAGTCTCCGGGACTCAAAGTACAATGAGCAGTTCTTC. Full variable domain (remainder filled in from reference TRBV19 and TRBJ2-1): DGGITQSPKYLFRKEGQNVTLSCEQNLNHDAMYWYRQDPGQGLRLIYYSQIVNDFQKGDIAEGYSVSREKKESFPLTVTSAQKNPTAFYLCASSLRDSKYNEQFFGPGTRLTVL.

V gene TRBV20-1 combines with J gene TRBJ2-2, with 11 bases fitting TRBD1. The V segment lost 3 bases and the J segment 4 bases; nucleotides outside the gene matches: 10. This CDR3 contains 17 residues. Per the germline V gene, CDR1 is DFQATT and CDR2 is SNEGSKA (reference sequence). This CDR3 is CSASGTGGKESTGELFF. The CDR3 coding sequence is TGCAGTGCTAGTGGGACAGGGGGAAAAGAATCCACCGGGGAGCTGTTTTTT.

The chain has TRBV12-3 or TRBV12-4 and TRBJ2-2; 7 nucleotides align to TRBD2. This CDR3 has 16 residues. The V and J ends lost 5 bases and 1 base, in that order; junction bases with no gene match: 7. CDR3 in amino acids: CASSPGLDGNTGELFF. In DNA form, the CDR3 reads TGTGCCAGCAGTCCCGGACTAGACGGGAACACCGGGGAGCTGTTTTTT.

The rearrangement joins TRBV6-5 to TRBJ2-1, with 8 positions matching TRBD1. The germline V gene encodes CDR1 MNHEY and CDR2 SVGAGI. The V segment lost 7 bases and the J segment 0 bases; nucleotides outside the gene matches: 14. The CDR3 covers 18 residues. CDR3 DNA: TGTGCCAGCACCTTTAAGACAGGGGTCCAGAGCTCCTACAATGAGCAGTTCTTC. Protein product: CASTFKTGVQSSYNEQFF.

This clonotype has only a few counts. This sequence joins TRBV24-1 and TRBJ2-5; no firm D call. This CDR3 contains 13 residues. Trimming pared 4 bases from V and 5 bases from J, leaving 10 bases between. Germline assignment: CDR1 KGHDR and CDR2 SFDVKD. In nucleotides, the CDR3 is TGTGCCACCAGTGACCCCCTTGCGGAGACCCAGTACTTC. Its protein is CATSDPLAETQYF.

This clonotype was counted ten times or more. The CDR3 DNA reads TGTGCTAGTGGTTTGCGTCAGCCCCAGCATTTT. Its protein is CASGLRQPQHF. J is TRBJ1-5 and V is TRBV12-5; D not certain. The germline gives CDR1 LGHNT, CDR2 FRNRAP. The length of the CDR3 is 11 residues. Trimming pared 2 bases from V and 6 bases from J, leaving 2 bases between.

This clonotype has at least ten counts. The chain has TRBV7-2 and TRBJ1-4; D possibly corresponds to TRBD1 (5 bases). Germline values: CDR1 SGHTA, CDR2 FQGNSA. The CDR3 sequence is 16 residues long. Trimming left V 3 bases short and J 0 bases short, with 11 bases between. CDR3 region: CASSFDRDTTNEKLFF. The CDR3 DNA is TGTGCCAGCAGCTTCGACAGAGACACAACTAATGAAAAACTGTTTTTT.